The 12 T cell receptor beta chains listed next were all sequenced from one sample in a study of CD8+CD57+ T cells in acquired aplastic anemia. Genomic DNA acted as the template from which TCR beta VDJ combination and CDR3 sequence profiling were carried out. TCRdb called the reads again in MiXCR, with one record for every CDR3 protein. The sample has about 160,000 distinct CDR3 sequences, 40% to 60% seen once. Patients chosen for sequencing had CD8+CD57+ cells that had expanded, as shown by flow cytometry. The sequenced sample consisted of sorted CD4+, CD8+, or CD8+CD57+ T cells (not recorded which) from PBMCs. The receptors here all came from a human donor with aplastic anemia.

In its sample, this clonotype was seen a few times. Being one base from a much bigger clone, this may be a read error. V usage is TRBV7-9 and J usage is TRBJ1-2; D gene uncertain. Germline V gene data show CDR1 as SEHNR and CDR2 as FQNEAQ (reference sequence). The CDR3 covers 14 residues. Here the CDR3 DNA reads TGTGTCAGCAGCTTAGGCGTAGCTAACTATGGCTACACCTTC. Protein product: CVSSLGVANYGYTF.

A few counts support this clonotype. The rearrangement joins TRBV5-4 to TRBJ1-1, with unresolved D. Deletions cut 3 bases from V and 3 bases from J, with 9 bases between. Germline V lookup: CDR1 SGHNT, CDR2 YYREEE (reference sequence). This CDR3 is built from 13 residues. This CDR3 is CASSSRTDTEAFF. The CDR3 nucleotides are TGTGCCAGCAGCTCTAGGACTGACACTGAAGCTTTCTTT.

This clonotype was seen a few times. The chain is built from TRBV7-9 and TRBJ2-7; D unclear. Germline V gene sequence: CDR1 SEHNR, CDR2 FQNEAQ (reference sequence). The CDR3 is made up of 13 amino acids. V was pared by 2 bases and J by 3 bases, with 8 bases between. The CDR3 nucleotides are TGTGCCAGCAGCTTACCAGAGAACTACGAGCAGTACTTC. Encoded protein: CASSLPENYEQYF.

This chain uses TRBV9 with TRBJ2-1, with a tentative D call TRBD1 (5 bases). Germline assignment: CDR1 SGDLS and CDR2 YYNGEE. V lost 4 bases and J 10 bases, leaving 9 bases between the germline ends. The length of the CDR3 is 11 residues. CDR3 loop: CASSNWGEQFF. The CDR3 coding sequence is TGTGCCAGCAGCAACTGGGGCGAGCAGTTCTTC.

The chain uses TRBV9 and TRBJ1-6; D perhaps matches TRBD1 (5 bases). V lost 0 bases and J 16 bases, leaving 14 bases between the germline ends. Germline CDR1 reads SGDLS; CDR2 reads YYNGEE. CDR3 length equals 13 residues. Here the CDR3 reads CASSVDLGDRLHF. CDR3 nucleotides: TGTGCCAGCAGCGTAGACCTGGGGGACCGTCTCCACTTT.

This chain joins TRBV29-1 and TRBJ2-7, with D perhaps being TRBD1 or TRBD2 (6 bases each). V was trimmed by 4 bases and J by 4 bases, leaving 29 bases between them. The germline CDR1 and CDR2 sequences are SQVTM and ANQGSEA. The CDR3 length is 18 residues. The CDR3 nucleotides read TGCAGCGTTGTAGAGGGGGGCCAGACCGGGACATACCTTTACGAGCAGTACTTC. This codes for CSVVEGGQTGTYLYEQYF.

The chain links TRBV5-4 to TRBJ1-2; the D gene is possibly TRBD1 (5 bases). The germline CDR1 and CDR2 sequences are SGHNT and YYREEE (reference sequence). V shed 0 bases and J shed 2 bases, with 8 bases lying between them. This CDR3 has 14 residues. The CDR3 spells CASSLVGANYGYTF. As DNA, the CDR3 is TGTGCCAGCAGCTTGGTCGGGGCCAACTATGGCTACACCTTC.

This chain joins TRBV7-9 and TRBJ2-7; no reliable D call. The length of the CDR3 is 14 residues. V gave up 6 bases and J gave up 0 bases, with 12 bases separating them. CDR1 and CDR2 (germline): SEHNR, FQNEAQ (reference sequence). CDR3 sequence (DNA): TGTGCCAGCAGTCCCAACAGCCTCTCCTACGAGCAGTACTTC. Its protein is CASSPNSLSYEQYF.

The CDR3 bases are TGTGCCAGCAGTTCCGGGACAGGGGTAAACATTCAGTACTTC. It encodes CASSSGTGVNIQYF. The chain links TRBV5-6 to TRBJ2-4, with 10 nucleotides matching TRBD1. Germline lookup yields CDR1 SGHDT and CDR2 YYEEEE. V lost 5 bases and J lost 6; bases outside the gene matches: 5. CDR3 size: 14 residues.

The table lists this clonotype with many counts. The chain links TRBV6-1 to TRBJ2-7; 8 nucleotides match TRBD1. The CDR3 length is 12 residues. V trimming: 7 bases; J trimming: 3 bases; junction bases outside the gene matches: 2. Germline V gives CDR1 MNHNS, CDR2 SASEGT. The CDR3 loop reads CASTTGGYEQYF. The CDR3 DNA reads as TGTGCCAGCACAACAGGGGGCTACGAGCAGTACTTC.

This clonotype has only one observation. This chain joins TRBV2 and TRBJ1-6; no clear D gene. CDR1 and CDR2 from the germline V gene are SNHLY and FYNNEI. This CDR3 has 14 amino acids. V gave up 6 bases and J gave up 6 bases, with 12 bases separating them. The CDR3 spells CASSLGNGNSPLHF. In nucleotides, the CDR3 is TGTGCCAGCAGCTTGGGGAATGGTAATTCACCCCTCCACTTT.

This chain links TRBV7-6 with TRBJ2-1; D unclear. Per the germline V gene, CDR1 is SGHVS and CDR2 is FNYEAQ. V was pared by 4 bases and J by 8 bases, with 12 bases between. This CDR3 comprises 13 residues. The CDR3 DNA follows: TGTGCCAGCAGCTCCTCTTCTAGGGATGAGCAGTTCTTC. Its protein is CASSSSSRDEQFF.